This T cell receptor beta chain was recovered during a study of shared clonotypes between healthy human individuals. The CDR3 is 14 residues long. The V gene's germline CDR1 is SGHDT and CDR2 YYEEEE. V lost 0 bases and J lost 5, with 6 bases in between. With ten immunoSEQ deep assay plates, unsorted PBMC DNA underwent sequencing. Here immunoSEQ multiplex PCR was the method, and the copy in TCRdb shows in-frame clones only, minus some. The sample records 550,000 to 600,000 clones, around 80% being singletons. The V and J genes are TRBV5-6 and TRBJ2-6; D is perhaps TRBD1 (5 bases). The sample taken for sequencing was PBMCs. The receptor was isolated from a woman aged 40-49 years in good health. Some clones in this sample may be carry-over from other donors' samples. The CDR3 nucleotides are TGTGCCAGCAGCTTGGGACAGCGGGCCAACGTCCTGACTTTC. Protein: CASSLGQRANVLTF.